This T cell receptor beta chain was identified during a study of vaccination effects on CD4 cells after COVID-19. Overall study context: It was a median of 72 days after the second dose that post-vaccine samples were obtained. Study-wide results and caveats: Common cold coronavirus cross-reactivity was shown by only 1 of 255 vaccine-induced clones in healthy vaccinees.

Method: immunoSEQ multiplex PCR; TCRdb's copy keeps in-frame clones and lacks some. The table lists tens of thousands of clones, around two thirds of them singletons. The culture ran for roughly ten days before CD4+ T cells were isolated. Vaccination of participants consisted of two doses of either the BNT162b2 or mRNA-1273 vaccine. This clone appeared a few times. Its specificity is not known. Germline V gene data show CDR1 as KGHSH and CDR2 as LQKENI. This CDR3 has 15 residues. V was shortened by 6 bases and J by 6 bases, with 18 bases between the two germline ends. The receptor comes from a human donor who received a COVID-19 vaccine. Sequencing used CD4+ T cells from PBMCs cultured without peptide, obtained after COVID-19 vaccination. This chain connects TRBV18 to TRBJ2-1; no clear D gene. As DNA, the CDR3 is TGTGCCAGCTCTTTACGGGCCCCTCAAGGCAATGAGCAGTTCTTC. It translates to CASSLRAPQGNEQFF.